A single sample gave rise to the 29 T cell receptor beta chains below, sequenced in a study of blood T cell repertoires in COVID-19. The protocol was immunoSEQ multiplex PCR, while the TCRdb copy is restricted to in-frame clones and leaves out a portion. The data show around 400,000 clones, under 90% seen once. What was sequenced was PBMCs or T cells enriched from blood (not recorded which). These receptors all come from a woman in her thirties who had recovered from COVID-19.

This clone was seen once. This chain links TRBV30 with TRBJ1-6; 7 nucleotides line up with TRBD1. This CDR3 spans 15 amino acids. V was pared by 3 bases and J by 10 bases, with 12 bases of the junction left unmatched. Per the germline V gene, CDR1 is GTSNPN and CDR2 is SVGIG (reference sequence). This chain's CDR3 is CAWSRGQLGFSPLHF. CDR3 sequence (DNA): TGTGCCTGGAGCCGGGGACAGTTGGGGTTCTCACCCCTCCACTTT.

The CDR3 sequence: CASSFLSSGMSTDTQYF. The DNA of the CDR3 is TGTGCCAGCAGTTTCCTTTCTAGCGGGATGAGCACAGATACGCAGTATTTT. V and J are TRBV27 and TRBJ2-3; 9 bases align to TRBD2. CDR3 length: 17 residues. Trimming at V came to 3 bases and at J to 0 bases, leaving 7 bases not matched to a gene. Germline V CDR1 and CDR2: MNHEY, SMNVEV (reference sequence).

The chain has TRBV11-2 and TRBJ2-1; D is unresolved. Germline V lookup: CDR1 SGHAT, CDR2 FQNNGV. V dropped 0 bases and J dropped 9 bases, with 6 bases sitting between them. There are 12 residues in the CDR3. CDR3 sequence: CASSLEAFEQFF. For the CDR3, the DNA is TGTGCCAGCAGCTTAGAAGCGTTTGAGCAGTTCTTC.

This clone occurred a few times. The rearrangement joins TRBV11-3 to TRBJ2-3, with D perhaps TRBD1 (5 bases). The CDR3 consists of 14 residues. Germline CDR1 is SGHNT and CDR2 is YENEEA. Trimming cost V 4 bases and J 2 bases, with 10 bases left between them. CDR3 nucleotide sequence: TGTGCCAGCAGCTCGCAGGGAAACACAGATACGCAGTATTTT. This gives the protein CASSSQGNTDTQYF.

V is TRBV24-1 and J is TRBJ2-1; 7 bases fit TRBD1. This CDR3 has 16 amino acids. The ends lost 4 bases at V and 0 bases at J; junction bases unmatched: 5. CDR1 is KGHDR and CDR2 is SFDVKD in the germline V gene. The CDR3 loop is CATSDPTGNSYNEQFF. The CDR3 DNA sequence: TGTGCCACCAGTGACCCGACAGGGAACTCCTACAATGAGCAGTTCTTC.

This rearrangement joins TRBV6-5 to TRBJ1-4, with 8 bases lining up with TRBD1. This CDR3 is 15 amino acids long. Germline CDR1 MNHEY, CDR2 SVGAGI. The trim removed 0 bases at V and 3 bases at J, leaving 0 bases unmatched. CDR3: CASSYSTGANEKLFF. The CDR3 nucleotides read TGTGCCAGCAGTTACTCGACAGGGGCTAATGAAAAACTGTTTTTT.

The genes are TRBV4-1 and TRBJ1-2; the match to TRBD1 covers 7 bases. After removal of 3 bases from V and 7 bases from J, the junction contained 8 bases not matched to a gene. The CDR3 totals 14 residues. CDR1 and CDR2 from the germline V gene are MGHRA and YSYEKL. CDR3 sequence: CASSHSQGFSGYTF. The CDR3 DNA follows: TGCGCCAGCAGCCATTCACAGGGGTTTAGTGGCTACACCTTC.

The genes are TRBV30 and TRBJ1-1, with 9 bases that match TRBD1. This CDR3 has 12 amino acids. Germline values: CDR1 GTSNPN, CDR2 SVGIG (reference sequence). This chain's CDR3 is CAEDRGNTEAFF. In DNA form, the CDR3 reads TGTGCAGAGGACAGGGGGAACACTGAAGCTTTCTTT.

The rearrangement joins TRBV4-3 to TRBJ2-7, with TRBD2 as a possible D gene (7 bases). This CDR3 region has 17 residues. The ends were cut back, 0 bases at V and 2 bases at J, with 17 bases in the middle. Germline V gene data show CDR1 as LGHNA and CDR2 as YSLEER. CDR3 sequence: CASSQDGDSGGPYEQYF. DNA for the CDR3: TGCGCCAGCAGCCAAGATGGGGATTCGGGGGGCCCCTACGAGCAGTACTTC.

V is TRBV30 and J is TRBJ1-2, with a weak D call TRBD1 (6 bases). V lost 1 base to trimming and J lost 6 bases, with 21 bases between them. The germline V gene has CDR1 GTSNPN and CDR2 SVGIG (reference sequence). The CDR3 has 16 residues. The chain's CDR3 is CAWSALRDTPRHGYTF. The CDR3 DNA reads as TGTGCCTGGAGTGCCCTTAGGGACACTCCTCGGCATGGCTACACCTTC.

This clone has a handful of counts. The same CDR3 can be traced to other DNA sequences in this sample. This chain uses TRBV7-2 with TRBJ2-7, with D tentatively TRBD2 (6 bases). The germline V and J ends were trimmed by 0 bases and 0 bases, with 6 bases remaining between them. Germline CDR1 SGHTA, CDR2 FQGNSA. The CDR3 loop spans 14 amino acids. In DNA form, the CDR3 reads TGTGCCAGCAGCTTAGCGGGGGGCTCCTACGAGCAGTACTTC. This gives the protein CASSLAGGSYEQYF.

The chain recombines TRBV13 with TRBJ1-1; D not resolved. V shed 8 bases and J shed 0 bases, with 7 bases lying between them. CDR1 and CDR2 (germline): PRHDT, FYEKMQ (reference sequence). The CDR3 has 12 amino acids. Here the CDR3 reads CASDEMNTEAFF. The CDR3 DNA reads as TGTGCCAGCGATGAGATGAACACTGAAGCTTTCTTT.

The chain uses TRBV6-5 and TRBJ2-5, with D maybe TRBD1 (6 bases). Germline values: CDR1 MNHEY, CDR2 SVGAGI. The CDR3 consists of 13 residues. V lost 0 bases and J lost 12, with 14 bases in between. This CDR3 reads CASSYSNGRGEYF. In DNA, the CDR3 is TGTGCCAGCAGTTACTCGAATGGCAGGGGCGAGTACTTC.

The chain couples TRBV11-2 to TRBJ2-5, with TRBD2 matching 7 bases. This CDR3 spans 15 amino acids. Germline assignment: CDR1 SGHAT and CDR2 FQNNGV. The V gene end was trimmed by 5 bases and the J gene end by 5 bases; junction bases not matched to a gene: 11. CDR3 amino acids: CASSRTLALGETQYF. CDR3 in DNA: TGTGCCAGCAGCCGCACACTAGCGTTGGGTGAGACCCAGTACTTC.

V usage is TRBV9 and J usage is TRBJ1-2; D gene unclear. The ends were cut back, 0 bases at V and 8 bases at J, with 8 bases in the middle. The CDR3 has 12 amino acids. Germline V gene data show CDR1 as SGDLS and CDR2 as YYNGEE. The CDR3 DNA reads TGTGCCAGCAGCGTAGATGCGTACGGCTACACCTTC. Its translation: CASSVDAYGYTF.

The J gene is TRBJ2-1, the V gene TRBV9; D might be TRBD1 (6 bases). The CDR3 is 14 amino acids. The germline CDR1 and CDR2 sequences are SGDLS and YYNGEE. The V gene lost 3 bases and the J gene lost 9 bases, with 16 bases spanning the gap. CDR3 coding DNA: TGTGCCAGCAGCGGAAGGGGAGTACAGGGTGAGCAGTTCTTC. Its protein product is CASSGRGVQGEQFF.

This clone was observed once. The chain has TRBV30 and TRBJ2-6, with 7 bases that match TRBD1. The CDR3 has 14 amino acids. V gave up 5 bases and J gave up 2 bases; unmatched junction bases: 3. Germline assignment: CDR1 GTSNPN and CDR2 SVGIG (reference sequence). CDR3 in amino acids: CAWGDRAGANVLTF. CDR3 DNA: TGTGCCTGGGGTGACAGGGCTGGGGCCAACGTCCTGACTTTC.

The chain combines TRBV9 with TRBJ1-1; a possible D gene is TRBD1 (6 bases). The V end was cut by 4 bases, the J end by 7 bases, with 20 bases between. The CDR3 covers 15 residues. Germline V lookup: CDR1 SGDLS, CDR2 YYNGEE. In DNA form, the CDR3 reads TGTGCCAGCAGCCCCCGGGACACCTTTGTTGTTGAAGCTTTCTTT. Translating it yields CASSPRDTFVVEAFF.

V gene TRBV28 combines with J gene TRBJ1-6; weak D call: TRBD1 (5 bases). Germline CDR1 is MDHEN and CDR2 is SYDVKM. V was cut by 4 bases and J by 10 bases, with 11 bases left in between. CDR3 length: 13 amino acids. The chain's CDR3 is CASSSGKVSPLHF. The CDR3 bases are TGTGCCAGCAGTTCAGGGAAAGTCTCACCCCTCCACTTT.

The chain carries TRBV5-8 and TRBJ2-7; TRBD1 agrees at 7 bases. The J segment lost 2 bases and the V segment lost 5 bases, leaving 1 base of the junction unmatched. CDR3 length: 12 residues. Germline V gives CDR1 SGHTS, CDR2 YDEGEE. In nucleotides, the CDR3 is TGTGCCAGCAGGGGACAGCCCTACGAGCAGTACTTC. This sequence encodes CASRGQPYEQYF.

The chain has TRBV28 and TRBJ2-2; D possibly corresponds to TRBD2 (6 bases). V was shortened by 11 bases and J by 6 bases, with 19 bases between the two germline ends. The germline CDR1 and CDR2 sequences are MDHEN and SYDVKM. The CDR3 covers 14 residues. CDR3 residues: CAGLAAGGAGELFF. CDR3 nucleotide sequence: TGTGCCGGTCTCGCCGCCGGCGGGGCCGGGGAGCTGTTTTTT. The whole variable domain, remainder taken from reference TRBV28 and TRBJ2-2, is DVKVTQSSRYLVKRTGEKVFLECVQDMDHENMFWYRQDPGLGLRLIYFSYDVKMKEKGDIPEGYSVSREKKERFSLILESASTNQTSMYLCAGLAAGGAGELFFGEGSRLTVL.

The genes are TRBV9 and TRBJ2-1; maybe TRBD2 (5 bases). Trimming took 6 bases from V and 0 from J, leaving 16 bases between them. Germline V lookup: CDR1 SGDLS, CDR2 YYNGEE. There are 16 residues in the CDR3. The DNA of the CDR3 is TGTGCCAGCAACAGAGGAGGAAAGAGCTCCTACAATGAGCAGTTCTTC. This sequence encodes CASNRGGKSSYNEQFF.

The genes are TRBV28 and TRBJ2-6, with D tentatively TRBD1 (6 bases). The CDR3 is 15 residues long. Germline V gene lookup returns CDR1 MDHEN and CDR2 SYDVKM. Trimming took off 7 bases at V and 0 bases at J, with 10 bases between the two ends. The CDR3 nucleotides read TGTGCCAGCACAGGGGTGAGCTCTGGGGCCAACGTCCTGACTTTC. It yields the protein CASTGVSSGANVLTF. The full variable domain, completed using reference TRBV28 and TRBJ2-6, is DVKVTQSSRYLVKRTGEKVFLECVQDMDHENMFWYRQDPGLGLRLIYFSYDVKMKEKGDIPEGYSVSREKKERFSLILESASTNQTSMYLCASTGVSSGANVLTFGAGSRLTVL.

The chain carries TRBV5-4 and TRBJ2-5, with TRBD2 matching 12 bases. This CDR3 spans 16 amino acids. V lost 6 bases to trimming and J lost 5 bases; unmatched junction nucleotides: 11. Germline V gives CDR1 SGHNT, CDR2 YYREEE (reference sequence). The CDR3 spells CASTINGLAGRETQYF. CDR3 in DNA: TGTGCCAGCACCATTAATGGACTAGCGGGGCGGGAGACCCAGTACTTC.

The chain recombines TRBV24-1 with TRBJ2-7, with a possible D match to TRBD1 (5 bases). Per the germline V gene, CDR1 is KGHDR and CDR2 is SFDVKD. Deletions cut 7 bases from V and 6 bases from J, with 15 bases between. This CDR3 has 13 residues. CDR3 sequence reads: CATSRDSVAEQYF. CDR3 nucleotide sequence: TGTGCCACCAGCCGCGACAGCGTCGCCGAGCAGTACTTC.

This clone was found once. The rearrangement links TRBV3-1 (or the pseudogene TRBV3-2) to TRBJ1-2; D is undetermined. Trimming took 2 bases from V and 3 from J, leaving 7 bases between them. The CDR3 totals 13 residues. Germline V gene lookup returns CDR1 LGHDT and CDR2 YNNKEL (reference sequence). The CDR3 loop is CASSQRDYYGYTF. CDR3 sequence (DNA): TGTGCCAGCAGCCAACGAGATTACTATGGCTACACCTTC.

This clone was observed once. This chain connects TRBV10-3 to TRBJ2-2; D gene ambiguous. From germline, CDR1 is ENHRY and CDR2 SYGVKD. This CDR3 is built from 12 residues. V lost 6 bases, J lost 2 bases, and 4 bases lay in between. CDR3 bases: TGTGCCATCAGATCTAACACCGGGGAGCTGTTTTTT. Translating it yields CAIRSNTGELFF.

The V call is TRBV10-2, the J call TRBJ1-4; perhaps TRBD1 as D (5 bases). Per the germline V gene, CDR1 is WSHSY and CDR2 is SAAADI. V lost 6 bases, J lost 7 bases, and 18 bases lay in between. The CDR3 spans 15 residues. CDR3 sequence: CASRASGRRGEKLFF. CDR3 nucleotide sequence: TGCGCCAGCAGAGCCTCAGGGCGAAGGGGTGAAAAACTGTTTTTT.

V is TRBV28 and J is TRBJ2-1; D is possibly TRBD1 (6 bases). The germline V gene encodes CDR1 MDHEN and CDR2 SYDVKM. Trimming cost V 3 bases and J 8 bases, with 14 bases left between them. CDR3 length: 14 residues. The CDR3 loop is CASSLGAKSDEQFF. CDR3 nucleotide sequence: TGTGCCAGCAGTTTGGGGGCGAAAAGCGATGAGCAGTTCTTC.